The entry below gives a single T cell receptor beta chain sequence along with its context. Antigen unknown. Germline CDR1 SGHTA, CDR2 FQGNSA. This CDR3 is built from 12 residues. V shed 8 bases and J shed 1 base, with 6 bases lying between them. Measured with immunoSEQ multiplex PCR; TCRdb has only the in-frame clones, and not every one. The sample lists approximately 81,000 clones, roughly 84% occurring once. The sample is drawn from a study of identifying expanded T cells in peripheral blood. Study conclusions and caveats: Differentially abundant clones: approximately 1.3 between replicates, 16.4 at roughly 2 weeks, approximately 19 at four. Clone count variance between roughly 2-week samples rose with total template count.

Healthy donors had no documented immune events, such as infections, while sampled. V usage is TRBV7-2 and J usage is TRBJ1-5; D is perhaps TRBD1 (6 bases). The sample consisted of blood. This receptor was identified in a person aged 18 to 70 in good health. The DNA for the CDR3 is TGTGCCAGCGGACAGAGCAATCAGCCCCAGCATTTT. Its translation is CASGQSNQPQHF.